A selection of T cell receptor beta chains follows, all from one sample in a study of graft-versus-host responses after intestinal transplantation. The data were produced by immunoSEQ multiplex PCR, yet TCRdb's version contains in-frame clones alone and is incomplete. The sample contains 15,000 to 20,000 clones, approximately 39% of which appear only once. Sample: alloreactive CD4+ T cells from a mixed lymphocyte reaction culture, taken before transplantation. These receptors originate from a human patient who was an organ donor for intestinal transplantation. Both conserved end residues are part of each CDR3. The D gene is left open where the match is weak. Expanded clones get a size class; other rows say once, few or many, or leave the size out.

>NA|few|TRBV15|TRBJ2-5
TGTGCCACCAGCAGAGCGGTTTGGGAGACCCAGTACTTC
CATSRAVWETQYF
>TRBD2|few|TRBV19|TRBJ2-3
TGTGCCATACGAACTAGCGGGAGCACAGATACGCAGTATTTT
CAIRTSGSTDTQYF
>TRBD2|NA|TRBV7-9|TRBJ2-3
TGTGCCAGCAGCTTTCCGAGGGGTAGCGGGAGCACAGATACGCAGTATTTT
CASSFPRGSGSTDTQYF
>NA|NA|TRBV19|TRBJ2-5
TGTGCCAGTAGTATTGGGGGGATTGGTCAAGAGACCCAGTACTTC
CASSIGGIGQETQYF
>TRBD2|NA|TRBV12-5|TRBJ2-1
TGTGCTAGTGGTTTACGCGGGAGGGCCTACAATGAGCAGTTCTTC
CASGLRGRAYNEQFF
>NA|NA|TRBV2|TRBJ2-5
TGTGCCAGCAGTAGGGAAGGGTACCAAGAGACCCAGTACTTC
CASSREGYQETQYF
>TRBD1|few|TRBV5-5|TRBJ1-1
TGTGCCAGCAGCCTGCGGACAGGGTGGACTGAAGCTTTCTTT
CASSLRTGWTEAFF
>TRBD2|few|TRBV6-5|TRBJ2-1
TGTGCCAGCAGGGATGCCGGGACTACCTACAATGAGCAGTTCTTC
CASRDAGTTYNEQFF
>NA|NA|TRBV7-2|TRBJ2-1
TGTGCCAGCAGCCGAAGTCGAGGACCTGACAATGAGCAGTTCTTC
CASSRSRGPDNEQFF
>NA|medium-sized|TRBV19|TRBJ2-1
TGTGCCAGTAGTAGGGCGGGTCTCACCTACAATGAGCAGTTCTTC
CASSRAGLTYNEQFF
>NA|NA|TRBV28|TRBJ2-2
TGTGCCAGCAGTCTCAGACGACTCCCCGGGGAGCTGTTTTTT
CASSLRRLPGELFF
>NA|NA|TRBV7-8|TRBJ1-3
TGTGCCAGCAGCTTCCTCTCTGGAAACACCATATATTTT
CASSFLSGNTIYF
>TRBD1|NA|TRBV6-5|TRBJ1-1
TGTGCCAGCAGTTATACAGGGGACACTGAAGCTTTCTTT
CASSYTGDTEAFF
>NA|few|TRBV19|TRBJ2-2
TGTGCCAGTAGTCCTCGATCCCCCGGGGAGCTGTTTTTT
CASSPRSPGELFF
>TRBD1|few|TRBV5-1|TRBJ1-3
TGCGCCAGCAGCCCGTCCGGGACAGAAGGAAACACCATATATTTT
CASSPSGTEGNTIYF
>NA|NA|TRBV6-1|TRBJ1-2
TGTGCCAGTAGGGCCGACTATGGCTACACCTTC
CASRADYGYTF
>NA|NA|TRBV19|TRBJ2-1
TGTGCCAGTAGTAAAATACTCAGCGTAATAGGTTTGCAGTTCTTC
CASSKILSVIGLQFF
>TRBD1|NA|TRBV5-1|TRBJ1-3
TGCGCCAGCAGCCCGGACAGGGGAGGAAACACCATATATTTT
CASSPDRGGNTIYF
>TRBD1|NA|TRBV6-1|TRBJ2-7
TGTGCCAGCAGAATACTCGGGACAGGGTTCTACGAGCAGTACTTC
CASRILGTGFYEQYF
>NA|few|TRBV5-6|TRBJ1-3
TGTGCCAGCAGCCTCTTTGACGTGGGAGCCTCCTCTGGAAACACCATATATTTT
CASSLFDVGASSGNTIYF
>NA|NA|TRBV21-1|TRBJ2-3
TGTGCCAGCACCACCGCGGCGGGGGGTCCAGATACGCAGTATTTT
CASTTAAGGPDTQYF
>TRBD1|NA|TRBV5-1|TRBJ1-3
TGCGCCAGCAGCTTGGTAGGGGGCATTGGAAACACCATATATTTT
CASSLVGGIGNTIYF
>NA|NA|TRBV11-3|TRBJ2-3
TGTGCCAGCAGCTCCGCAGGGATGTCTGCCTCTACGCAGTATTTT
CASSSAGMSASTQYF
>NA|once|TRBV27|TRBJ2-3
TGTGCCAGCAGGACCGAAGCGGCTAGCACAGATACGCAGTATTTT
CASRTEAASTDTQYF
>NA|few|TRBV10-3|TRBJ1-2
TGTGCCATCAGTGGGACGGGGAACTATGGCTACACCTTC
CAISGTGNYGYTF
>NA|NA|TRBV5-6|TRBJ1-1
TGTGCCAGCAGCCGACGCCGTCTTGAAGCTTTCTTT
CASSRRRLEAFF
>NA|few|TRBV19|TRBJ1-1
TGTGCCAGTAGGGAGAACACTGAAGCTTTCTTT
CASRENTEAFF
>TRBD2|few|TRBV7-2|TRBJ2-3
TGTGCCAGCAGCTTAATAGCGGGAGGGGGCACAGATACGCAGTATTTT
CASSLIAGGGTDTQYF
>NA|medium-sized|TRBV5-1|TRBJ1-1
TGCGCCAGCAGCCCCCCGGGGAACGTAGCTTTCTTT
CASSPPGNVAFF
>NA|few|TRBV6-5|TRBJ2-3
TGTGCCAGCATTTCGTGGCGGTCAGATACGCAGTATTTT
CASISWRSDTQYF
>NA|few|TRBV5-1|TRBJ2-7
TGCGCCAGCAGCTTGCAGGGATCATACGAGCAGTACTTC
CASSLQGSYEQYF
>TRBD1|few|TRBV2|TRBJ2-2
TGTGCCAGCACCTTGGACAGGGTAGACACCGGGGAGCTGTTTTTT
CASTLDRVDTGELFF
>TRBD1|NA|TRBV7-8|TRBJ1-1
TGTGCCAGCAGCTTAGGGACAGGGCGGTGGTACACTGAAGCTTTCTTT
CASSLGTGRWYTEAFF
>TRBD1|few|TRBV18|TRBJ2-5
TGTGCCAGCTCACCACTAGGTCTGGTACAGGGGCGGGAGACCCAGTACTTC
CASSPLGLVQGRETQYF
>NA|few|TRBV6-5|TRBJ1-3
TGTGCCAGCAGTTACTCGAATCGGGGAAACACCATATATTTT
CASSYSNRGNTIYF
>NA|NA|TRBV11-3|TRBJ1-1
TGTGCCAGCGCGGCTAGCGGTCACACTGAAGCTTTCTTT
CASAASGHTEAFF
>TRBD2|NA|TRBV5-4|TRBJ2-3
TGTGCCAGCACCATAGCGGGAGTAACAGATACGCAGTATTTT
CASTIAGVTDTQYF
>NA|few|TRBV9|TRBJ1-1
TGTGCCAGCAGCGTAGTGGGAGACAGCTACACTGAAGCTTTCTTT
CASSVVGDSYTEAFF
>NA|NA|TRBV6-1|TRBJ1-1
TGTGCCAGCTCTCGCGGGCAGACTGAAGCTTTCTTT
CASSRGQTEAFF
>NA|NA|TRBV5-1|TRBJ2-2
TGCGCCAGCAGCGCTCAGGGAAACACCGGGGAGCTGTTTTTT
CASSAQGNTGELFF
>NA|NA|TRBV2|TRBJ2-1
TGTGCCAGCAGTGGGATGATTGAGCAGTTCTTC
CASSGMIEQFF
>NA|NA|TRBV28|TRBJ1-4
TGTGCCAGCAGTCGGACAGTCAATGAAAAACTGTTTTTT
CASSRTVNEKLFF
>NA|few|TRBV5-1|TRBJ2-3
TGCGCCAGCAGCTTGGAAGGTTGGGTAGCAGATACGCAGTATTTT
CASSLEGWVADTQYF
>TRBD2|NA|TRBV4-2|TRBJ2-1
TGTGCCAGCAGCCCATCAGGGACTAGCGGGAGAGTTGAGCAGTTCTTC
CASSPSGTSGRVEQFF
>NA|NA|TRBV14|TRBJ1-1
TGTGCCAGCAGCCAAGAGGAGGGAACTGAAGCTTTCTTT
CASSQEEGTEAFF
>NA|NA|TRBV5-6|TRBJ1-2
TGTGCCAGCAGCTTGAGGGGATCCCATGGCTACACCTTC
CASSLRGSHGYTF
>TRBD2|NA|TRBV5-1|TRBJ2-3
TGCGCCAGCAGCCGGGATAGCGGGAGTGGCACAGATACGCAGTATTTT
CASSRDSGSGTDTQYF
>TRBD1|once|TRBV7-2|TRBJ1-2
TGTGCCAGCAGCTTAACAGGGGGCAACTATGGCTACACCTTC
CASSLTGGNYGYTF
>NA|NA|TRBV29-1|TRBJ2-7
TGCAGCGAGTATCAGGGGAGATACGAGCAGTACTTC
CSEYQGRYEQYF
>NA|NA|TRBV15|TRBJ2-7
TGTGCCACCAGCCCAAGACTGGGACAAGGACCTTACGAGCAGTACTTC
CATSPRLGQGPYEQYF
>NA|NA|TRBV7-4|TRBJ2-3
TGTGCCAGCAGCTCGGGAGCTAGCACAGATACGCAGTATTTT
CASSSGASTDTQYF
>NA|medium-sized|TRBV9|TRBJ2-1
TGTGCCAGCAGCGTAGGTGTAGCGGAGGGAGAGCAGTTCTTC
CASSVGVAEGEQFF
>NA|NA|TRBV19|TRBJ1-3
TGTGCCAGTAGTATAATATCACGAGGAACTGGAAACACCATATATTTT
CASSIISRGTGNTIYF
>TRBD2|NA|TRBV5-1|TRBJ2-1
TGCGCCAGCAGCTTGGATAGCGGGAGCGGTGAGCAGTTCTTC
CASSLDSGSGEQFF